Listed below are T cell receptor beta chains from one sample, sequenced in a study of shared clonotypes between healthy human individuals. Method: immunoSEQ multiplex PCR; TCRdb's copy keeps in-frame clones and lacks some. The data hold 2,100,000 or so clones, with almost 96% observed a single time. The sample comprised naive CD4+ T cells sorted from blood. The receptor set was obtained from a man between 18 and 29 years old in good health. CDR3s include the opening cysteine and the closing phenylalanine or tryptophan.

cdr3_aa	v_call	j_call
CASRPPGQGTYGYTF	TRBV5-4	TRBJ1-2
CASSLRDRVYGYTF	TRBV28	TRBJ1-2
CASSLAGRVPYEQYF	TRBV5-1	TRBJ2-7
CASSRTGNYEQYF	TRBV7-8	TRBJ2-7
CASSWWAGPNTGELFF	TRBV19	TRBJ2-2
CASGTSGSYNEQFF	TRBV5-1	TRBJ2-1
CAWGDGGATEAFF	TRBV30	TRBJ1-1
CASSQGLGAGGYTF	TRBV4-3	TRBJ1-2
CASSRDLGNTEAFF	TRBV21-1	TRBJ1-1
CASSQRPGEKLFF	TRBV7-9	TRBJ1-4
CASSFRYEAFF	TRBV5-6	TRBJ1-1
CASSQGPGANTDTQYF	TRBV4-3	TRBJ2-3
CAWSKGLAGGWFDTDTQYF	TRBV30	TRBJ2-3
CASSLGDSGNTIYF	TRBV5-1	TRBJ1-3
CASRGGTGELFF	TRBV10-1	TRBJ2-2
CASRGGADTQYF	TRBV6-6	TRBJ2-3
CASSLGGAYNSPLHF	TRBV28	TRBJ1-6
CASSIPEDGTLWSNQPQHF	TRBV19	TRBJ1-5
CASSRGLGGYTF	TRBV7-9	TRBJ1-2
CASSLGPPGGNEQFF	TRBV5-1	TRBJ2-1
CAWSISTDNSPLHF	TRBV30	TRBJ1-6
CASSERAGANTGELFF	TRBV25-1	TRBJ2-2
CASSSDRGLYGYTF	TRBV7-2	TRBJ1-2
CASSLATGGLNTIYF	TRBV5-1	TRBJ1-3
CASSLASFRASGNTIYF	TRBV11-2	TRBJ1-3
CASSQVNLNQPQHF	TRBV4-1	TRBJ1-5
CASSQDREQRSYEQYF	TRBV4-1	TRBJ2-7
CASSTTGTSGRTREQYF	TRBV27	TRBJ2-7
CASSERTSGTDTQYF	TRBV10-2	TRBJ2-3
CASSPRPGETQYF	TRBV18	TRBJ2-5
CASSTAYEQYF	TRBV19	TRBJ2-7
CASSYWREVHYEQYF	TRBV6-5	TRBJ2-7
CASSFGGDSTDTQYF	TRBV13	TRBJ2-3
CASSFPGADTQYF	TRBV5-1	TRBJ2-3
CSVGVSSSYNEQFF	TRBV29-1	TRBJ2-1
CASSYGSTDTQYF	TRBV11-2	TRBJ2-3
CASSSAGVGNQPQHF	TRBV7-2	TRBJ1-5
CTSSLERGHPQGNEQFF	TRBV1	TRBJ2-1
CASSQDRGREQYF	TRBV4-1	TRBJ2-7
CASSHGWEQYF	TRBV14	TRBJ2-7
CASSGGGNVLTF	TRBV2	TRBJ2-6
CASSIDGQGGYEQYF	TRBV18	TRBJ2-7
CASSTSIADSLNQPQHF	TRBV19	TRBJ1-5
CASSLTQTGGAYEQYF	TRBV4-2	TRBJ2-7